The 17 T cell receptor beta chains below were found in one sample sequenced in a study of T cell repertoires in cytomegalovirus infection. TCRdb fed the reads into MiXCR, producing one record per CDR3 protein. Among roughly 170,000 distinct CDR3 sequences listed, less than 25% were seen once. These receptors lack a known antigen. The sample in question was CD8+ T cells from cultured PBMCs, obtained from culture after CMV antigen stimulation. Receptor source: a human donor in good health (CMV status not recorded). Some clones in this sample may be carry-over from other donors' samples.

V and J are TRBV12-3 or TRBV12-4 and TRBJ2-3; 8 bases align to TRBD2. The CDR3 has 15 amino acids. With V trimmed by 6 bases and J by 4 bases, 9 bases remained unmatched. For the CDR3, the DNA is TGTGCCAGCAGAACACCGGGACTAGTACCAGATACGCAGTATTTT. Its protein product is CASRTPGLVPDTQYF.

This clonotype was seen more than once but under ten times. The CDR3 DNA is TGTGCCATCAGGAATGGGGACAGTAACAATCAGCCCCAGCATTTT. Translation: CAIRNGDSNNQPQHF. The J gene is TRBJ1-5, the V gene TRBV10-3; 7 positions agree with TRBD1. Germline V gives CDR1 ENHRY, CDR2 SYGVKD. V dropped 6 bases and J dropped 3; count of bases not matched to a gene: 8. The CDR3 length is 15 residues.

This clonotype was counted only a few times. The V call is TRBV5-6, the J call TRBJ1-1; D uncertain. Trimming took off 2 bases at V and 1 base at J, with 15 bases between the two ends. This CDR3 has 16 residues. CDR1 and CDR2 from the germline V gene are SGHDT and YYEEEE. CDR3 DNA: TGTGCCAGCAGCTTCCCCCTCCATACCGCGAACACTGAAGCTTTCTTT. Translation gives CASSFPLHTANTEAFF. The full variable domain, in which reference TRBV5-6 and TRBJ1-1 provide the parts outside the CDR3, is DAGVTQSPTHLIKTRGQQVTLRCSPKSGHDTVSWYQQALGQGPQFIFQYYEEEERQRGNFPDRFSGHQFPNYSSELNVNALLLGDSALYLCASSFPLHTANTEAFFGQGTRLTVV.

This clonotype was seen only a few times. Here the CDR3 DNA reads TGTGCCAGCAGCTTAGCGGTTCGACAGGCTCAAGAGACCCAGTACTTC. Residues: CASSLAVRQAQETQYF. This chain connects TRBV7-8 to TRBJ2-5; a possible D gene is TRBD1 (6 bases). The CDR3 spans 16 residues. The V end was cut by 0 bases, the J end by 2 bases, with 13 bases between. Germline lookup yields CDR1 SGHVS and CDR2 FQNEAQ. Full variable domain (rest looked up from reference TRBV7-8 and TRBJ2-5): GAGVSQSPRYKVAKRGQDVALRCDPISGHVSLFWYQQALGQGPEFLTYFQNEAQLDKSGLPSDRFFAERPEGSVSTLKIQRTQQEDSAVYLCASSLAVRQAQETQYFGPGTRLLVL.

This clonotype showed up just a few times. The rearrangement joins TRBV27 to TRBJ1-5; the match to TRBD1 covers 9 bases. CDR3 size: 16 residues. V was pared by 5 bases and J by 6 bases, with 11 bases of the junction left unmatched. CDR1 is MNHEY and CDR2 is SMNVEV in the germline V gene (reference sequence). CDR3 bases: TGTGCCAGCAGTACCGGGACAGGGTTAAGGGGTCAGCCCCAGCATTTT. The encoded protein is CASSTGTGLRGQPQHF.

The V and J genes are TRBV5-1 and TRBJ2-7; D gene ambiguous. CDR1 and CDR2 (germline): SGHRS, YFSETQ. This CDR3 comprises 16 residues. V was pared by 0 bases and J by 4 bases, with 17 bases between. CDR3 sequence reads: CASSLAWSEVPYEQYF. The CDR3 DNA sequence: TGCGCCAGCAGCTTGGCCTGGAGTGAAGTACCTTACGAGCAGTACTTC.

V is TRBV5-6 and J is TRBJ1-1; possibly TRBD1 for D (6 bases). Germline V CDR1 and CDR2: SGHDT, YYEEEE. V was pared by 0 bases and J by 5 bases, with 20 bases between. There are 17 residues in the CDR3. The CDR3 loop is CASSLGQGRKARTEAFF. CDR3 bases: TGTGCCAGCAGCTTGGGGCAGGGGAGAAAAGCAAGGACTGAAGCTTTCTTT.

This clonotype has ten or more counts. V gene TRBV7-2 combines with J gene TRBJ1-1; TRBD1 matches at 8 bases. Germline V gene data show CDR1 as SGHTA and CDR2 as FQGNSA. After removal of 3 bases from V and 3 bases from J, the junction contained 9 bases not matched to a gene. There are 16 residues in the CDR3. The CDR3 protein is CASSFRTGYVDTEAFF. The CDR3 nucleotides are TGTGCCAGCAGCTTTAGGACAGGGTATGTCGACACTGAAGCTTTCTTT.

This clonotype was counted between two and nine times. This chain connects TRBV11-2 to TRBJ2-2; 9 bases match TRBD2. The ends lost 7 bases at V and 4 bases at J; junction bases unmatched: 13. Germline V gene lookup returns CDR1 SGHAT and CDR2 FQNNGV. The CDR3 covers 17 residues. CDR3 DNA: TGTGCCAGCACCAGACTAGCGGTCACCGTAAGCACCGGGGAGCTGTTTTTT. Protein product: CASTRLAVTVSTGELFF.

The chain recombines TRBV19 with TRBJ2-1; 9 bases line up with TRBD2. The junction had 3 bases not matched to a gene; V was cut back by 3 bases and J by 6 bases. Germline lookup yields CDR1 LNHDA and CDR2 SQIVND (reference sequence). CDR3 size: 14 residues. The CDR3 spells CASSMLAGSNEQFF. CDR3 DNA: TGTGCCAGTAGTATGCTAGCGGGGTCCAATGAGCAGTTCTTC.

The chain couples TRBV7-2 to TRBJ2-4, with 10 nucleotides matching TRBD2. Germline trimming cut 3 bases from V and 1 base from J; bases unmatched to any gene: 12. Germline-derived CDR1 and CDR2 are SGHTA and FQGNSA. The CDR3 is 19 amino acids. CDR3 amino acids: CASSFLGVAGGQAKNIQYF. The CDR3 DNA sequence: TGTGCCAGCAGCTTCCTCGGGGTAGCGGGGGGTCAGGCCAAAAACATTCAGTACTTC.

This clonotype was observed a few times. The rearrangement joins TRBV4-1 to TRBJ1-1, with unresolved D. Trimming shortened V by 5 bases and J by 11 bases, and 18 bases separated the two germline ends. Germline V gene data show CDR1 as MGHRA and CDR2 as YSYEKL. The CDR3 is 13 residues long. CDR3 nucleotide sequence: TGCGCCAGCAGCGCCCAAAATCGGGTATCGGCTTTCTTT. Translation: CASSAQNRVSAFF.

DNA of the CDR3: TGCAGTGCTACCAACCTTGTATCCCCCAATGAGCAGTTCTTC. Its protein is CSATNLVSPNEQFF. This sequence joins TRBV20-1 and TRBJ2-1; D is ambiguous. CDR3 length equals 14 residues. V was shortened by 4 bases and J by 6 bases, with 16 bases between the two germline ends. Per the germline V gene, CDR1 is DFQATT and CDR2 is SNEGSKA (reference sequence).

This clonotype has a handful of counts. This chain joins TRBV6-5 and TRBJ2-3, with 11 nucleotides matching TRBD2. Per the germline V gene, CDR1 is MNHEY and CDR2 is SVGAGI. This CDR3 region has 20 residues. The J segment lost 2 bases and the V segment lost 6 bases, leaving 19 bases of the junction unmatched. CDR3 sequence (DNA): TGTGCCAGCAGCCGGACAGGATACCCCCCGGGACTAGCGGACACAGATACGCAGTATTTT. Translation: CASSRTGYPPGLADTDTQYF.

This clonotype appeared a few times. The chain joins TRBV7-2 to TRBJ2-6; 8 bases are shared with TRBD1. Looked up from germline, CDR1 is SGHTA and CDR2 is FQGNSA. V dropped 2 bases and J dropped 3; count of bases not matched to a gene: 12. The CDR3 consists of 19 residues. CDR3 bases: TGTGCCAGCAGCTTACCACGGACAGGGAATTTTCTTGGGGCCAACGTCCTGACTTTC. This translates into CASSLPRTGNFLGANVLTF.

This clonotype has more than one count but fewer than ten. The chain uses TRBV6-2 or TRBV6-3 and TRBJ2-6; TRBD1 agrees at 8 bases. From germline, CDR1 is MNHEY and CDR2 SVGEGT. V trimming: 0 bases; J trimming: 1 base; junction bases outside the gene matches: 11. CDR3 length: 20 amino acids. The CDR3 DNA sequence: TGTGCCAGCAGTTACTCTTTGGCTACAGGGGGGATATCTGGGGCCAACGTCCTGACTTTC. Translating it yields CASSYSLATGGISGANVLTF.

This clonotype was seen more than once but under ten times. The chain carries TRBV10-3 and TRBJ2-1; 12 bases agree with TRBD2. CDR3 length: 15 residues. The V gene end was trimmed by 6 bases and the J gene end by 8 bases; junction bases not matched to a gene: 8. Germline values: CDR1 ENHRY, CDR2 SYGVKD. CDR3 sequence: CAIRRSTSGGHEQFF. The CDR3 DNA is TGTGCCATCAGACGATCAACTAGCGGGGGGCATGAGCAGTTCTTC.